This T cell receptor (beta chain) was captured in a study of blood T cell repertoires in COVID-19. The repertoire was sequenced with immunoSEQ multiplex PCR; TCRdb's copy has only in-frame clones and lacks some. The sample yields 200,000 or so clones, roughly 90% seen once. The clonotype comes from a woman aged 40 to 50 with acute COVID-19. The sequenced sample consisted of PBMCs or T cells enriched from blood (not recorded which).

CDR3 sequence (DNA): TGTGCCACCAGCAGAGATGCGGGGTTGCGTACTGAAGCTTTCTTT. Amino acids: CATSRDAGLRTEAFF. The chain combines TRBV15 with TRBJ1-1; D gene unclear. This CDR3 has 15 amino acids. V was cut by 0 bases and J by 5 bases, with 13 bases left in between. CDR1 and CDR2 from the germline V gene are LNHNV and YYDKDF (reference sequence).